The 24 T cell receptor beta chains reported below all come from one sample, sequenced in a study of blood T cell repertoires in COVID-19. TCRdb's copy holds only in-frame clones and misses some; the assay was immunoSEQ multiplex PCR. The data show under 350,000 clones, around 90% seen once. Sample: PBMCs or T cells enriched from blood (not recorded which). The receptor source for this set is a man in his fifties or sixties who had recovered from COVID-19.

The gene calls are TRBV19 and TRBJ1-2, with D perhaps matching TRBD1 (6 bases). CDR3 size: 15 residues. V lost 7 bases to trimming and J lost 1 base, with 16 bases between them. Germline lookup yields CDR1 LNHDA and CDR2 SQIVND (reference sequence). DNA of the CDR3: TGTGCCAGTACTAAACAGGGCAACCTTAACTATGGCTACACCTTC. Protein product: CASTKQGNLNYGYTF.

DNA of the CDR3: TGTGCCTGGAGTGCCGGGACAGAAAACATTCAGTACTTC. Protein product: CAWSAGTENIQYF. The chain couples TRBV30 to TRBJ2-4, with TRBD1 matching over 7 bases. Germline values: CDR1 GTSNPN, CDR2 SVGIG (reference sequence). The CDR3 runs to 13 residues. V was pared by 1 base and J by 5 bases, with 2 bases of the junction left unmatched.

The chain has TRBV7-2 and TRBJ1-2; 8 positions match TRBD1. The CDR3 contains 14 residues. Per germline, CDR1 SGHTA and CDR2 FQGNSA. Trimming took 3 bases from V and 6 from J; bases not matched to a gene: 6. The CDR3 DNA sequence: TGTGCCAGCAGCTTTCGGACAGGGTCGGATGGCTACACCTTC. Translating it yields CASSFRTGSDGYTF.

This sequence joins TRBV18 and TRBJ2-3; D may be TRBD2 (6 bases). V gave up 1 base and J gave up 0 bases, with 17 bases separating them. CDR3 length: 18 amino acids. The germline V gene has CDR1 KGHSH and CDR2 LQKENI. CDR3 in amino acids: CASSPLFSGSSSTDTQYF. The CDR3 DNA is TGTGCCAGCTCACCACTGTTTAGCGGCTCCTCTAGCACAGATACGCAGTATTTT.

The chain couples TRBV18 to TRBJ2-1, with 10 bases matching TRBD2. Trimming removed 2 bases from V and 9 bases from J; junction bases left unmatched: 4. The CDR3 contains 14 residues. The V gene's germline CDR1 is KGHSH and CDR2 LQKENI. Here the CDR3 DNA reads TGTGCCAGCTCACCAGAAGCGGGGGGGCGTGAGCAGTTCTTC. This translates into CASSPEAGGREQFF.

The CDR3 region is CASSLHRGRATTGELFF. CDR3 sequence (DNA): TGTGCCAGTAGTCTCCACCGCGGGAGGGCGACCACCGGGGAGCTGTTTTTT. The chain has TRBV19 and TRBJ2-2; 9 bases map to TRBD2. CDR3 length equals 17 residues. Losses at the gene ends were 5 bases for V and 4 bases for J; bases not matched to a gene: 11. The V gene's germline CDR1 is LNHDA and CDR2 SQIVND (reference sequence).

V usage is TRBV3-1 (or the pseudogene TRBV3-2) and J usage is TRBJ2-7; 13 bases align to TRBD2. J was trimmed by 4 bases and V by 4 bases; bases with no gene match: 1. The CDR3 has 14 amino acids. Germline values: CDR1 LGHDT, CDR2 YNNKEL (reference sequence). Here the CDR3 DNA reads TGTGCCAGCAGCCTGACTAGCGGGAGGTACGAGCAGTACTTC. Translated: CASSLTSGRYEQYF.

The chain combines TRBV4-1 with TRBJ1-5; D remains ambiguous. The CDR3 length is 13 residues. Germline loops: CDR1 MGHRA, CDR2 YSYEKL. V lost 4 bases and J 5 bases, leaving 9 bases between the germline ends. CDR3 protein: CASSLSLDQPQHF. The CDR3 DNA sequence: TGCGCCAGCAGCCTTAGCCTCGATCAGCCCCAGCATTTT.

The V call is TRBV19, the J call TRBJ1-5; the D gene is possibly TRBD1 (5 bases). Germline V gene sequence: CDR1 LNHDA, CDR2 SQIVND (reference sequence). Deletions cut 4 bases from V and 1 base from J, with 11 bases between. This CDR3 has 15 residues. The DNA of the CDR3 is TGTGCCAGTAGTAGTTCTGGGGGGAGCAATCAGCCCCAGCATTTT. Its protein is CASSSSGGSNQPQHF.

This sequence joins TRBV11-3 and TRBJ2-3, with 8 bases identical to TRBD1. This CDR3 spans 16 amino acids. Germline-derived CDR1 and CDR2 are SGHNT and YENEEA. V was clipped by 1 base and J by 3 bases; unmatched bases: 6. The CDR3 reads CASSLAQGALTDTQYF. The CDR3 coding sequence is TGTGCCAGCAGCTTAGCCCAGGGGGCCTTAACAGATACGCAGTATTTT. Full variable domain (rest looked up from reference TRBV11-3 and TRBJ2-3): EAGVVQSPRYKIIEKKQPVAFWCNPISGHNTLYWYLQNLGQGPELLIRYENEEAVDDSQLPKDRFSAERLKGVDSTLKIQPAELGDSAVYLCASSLAQGALTDTQYFGPGTRLTVL.

The chain links TRBV24-1 to TRBJ2-3; 9 bases map to TRBD1. The CDR3 sequence is 16 residues long. CDR1 and CDR2 from the germline V gene are KGHDR and SFDVKD. V trimming: 3 bases; J trimming: 4 bases; junction bases outside the gene matches: 7. The CDR3 region is CATSDRDREGSDTQYF. CDR3 DNA: TGTGCCACCAGTGATCGGGACAGGGAGGGGTCAGATACGCAGTATTTT.

In this sample, this clone turned up a few times. Different DNA sequences within this sample yield the same CDR3. V usage is TRBV18 and J usage is TRBJ1-3; D not resolved. The V and J ends lost 2 bases and 0 bases respectively, with 5 bases between them. Germline assignment: CDR1 KGHSH and CDR2 LQKENI. The CDR3 length is 14 residues. The CDR3 DNA reads TGTGCCAGCTCACCAGCGGGCTCTGGAAACACCATATATTTT. This codes for CASSPAGSGNTIYF.

The chain has TRBV9 and TRBJ1-3, with D maybe TRBD1 (6 bases). Trimming left V 4 bases short and J 0 bases short, with 11 bases between. In germline, CDR1 is SGDLS, CDR2 YYNGEE. The CDR3 extends over 15 amino acids. The DNA of the CDR3 is TGTGCCAGCAGCACCACAGGGAACTCTGGAAACACCATATATTTT. It encodes CASSTTGNSGNTIYF.

This sequence joins TRBV27 and TRBJ1-2; 9 bases are shared with TRBD1. The length of the CDR3 is 17 residues. The trim removed 2 bases at V and 4 bases at J, leaving 11 bases unmatched. The germline CDR1 and CDR2 sequences are MNHEY and SMNVEV (reference sequence). As DNA, the CDR3 is TGTGCCAGCAGTTTAGGTCGGTCTGGACAGGGGCTCTATGGCTACACCTTC. Protein sequence: CASSLGRSGQGLYGYTF.

The chain uses TRBV15 and TRBJ2-7; 7 positions agree with TRBD1. Germline V CDR1 and CDR2: LNHNV, YYDKDF (reference sequence). The CDR3 is 16 amino acids. Germline trimming cut 2 bases from V and 7 bases from J; bases unmatched to any gene: 14. The DNA of the CDR3 is TGTGCCACCAGCAGAATGGACAGGCCAAGTGGGAGTGAGCAGTACTTC. Translation gives CATSRMDRPSGSEQYF.

This sequence joins TRBV5-1 and TRBJ2-4; 9 nucleotides agree with TRBD1. Germline CDR1 reads SGHRS; CDR2 reads YFSETQ. CDR3 size: 14 residues. V lost 3 bases to trimming and J lost 8 bases; unmatched junction nucleotides: 6. In DNA form, the CDR3 reads TGCGCCAGCAGCTCAGGACAGGGGCAAGACATTCAGTACTTC. It codes for CASSSGQGQDIQYF.

This chain connects TRBV9 to TRBJ2-1; 9 nucleotides align to TRBD2. V gave up 0 bases and J gave up 7 bases; unmatched junction bases: 8. This CDR3 is built from 16 residues. Germline CDR1 reads SGDLS; CDR2 reads YYNGEE. CDR3 protein: CASSVVPAGGKNEQFF. DNA for the CDR3: TGTGCCAGCAGCGTAGTTCCAGCGGGAGGTAAAAATGAGCAGTTCTTC.

The rearrangement joins TRBV5-1 to TRBJ1-5; TRBD1 aligns across 8 bases. The germline gives CDR1 SGHRS, CDR2 YFSETQ. Trimming at V came to 1 base and at J to 9 bases, leaving 21 bases not matched to a gene. The CDR3 extends over 19 amino acids. The DNA of the CDR3 is TGCGCCAGCAGCTTGAGGCCTTTAGGACAGGGCTTGGGACGATGGCCCCAGCATTTT. It specifies CASSLRPLGQGLGRWPQHF.

The J gene is TRBJ1-1, the V gene TRBV9; TRBD1 aligns across 7 bases. Per germline, CDR1 SGDLS and CDR2 YYNGEE. The V gene end was trimmed by 3 bases and the J gene end by 2 bases; junction bases not matched to a gene: 13. This CDR3 contains 17 residues. The CDR3 coding sequence is TGTGCCAGCAGCGGACGGGAGATGGGACAGAGAAACACTGAAGCTTTCTTT. It encodes CASSGREMGQRNTEAFF.

This sequence joins TRBV7-2 and TRBJ2-5, with 11 bases lining up with TRBD2. V lost 5 bases and J lost 1; bases outside the gene matches: 3. The CDR3 length is 15 residues. In germline, CDR1 is SGHTA, CDR2 FQGNSA. The DNA for the CDR3 is TGTGCCAGCAGCCGGACTAGCGGGCTCCAAGAGACCCAGTACTTC. It codes for CASSRTSGLQETQYF.

The chain is built from TRBV30 and TRBJ1-1; no definite D call. With 0 bases removed from V and 2 bases from J, the gap between germline ends came to 4 bases. The CDR3 loop spans 12 amino acids. The germline gives CDR1 GTSNPN, CDR2 SVGIG (reference sequence). In DNA form, the CDR3 reads TGTGCCTGGAGTGTACTCAACACTGAAGCTTTCTTT. Amino acids: CAWSVLNTEAFF.

This chain connects TRBV3-1 (or the pseudogene TRBV3-2) to TRBJ2-4; 9 bases line up with TRBD1. This CDR3 contains 18 residues. CDR1 LGHDT and CDR2 YNNKEL come from the germline V gene (reference sequence). V was clipped by 1 base and J by 8 bases; unmatched bases: 15. CDR3 nucleotide sequence: TGTGCCAGCAGCCAAGGGCGCCCCCGGGACAGGGCGTACTACATTCAGTACTTC. It is translated as CASSQGRPRDRAYYIQYF.

The chain couples TRBV6-7 to TRBJ1-5; D is uncertain. TRBV6-7 is placed among ORFs of uncertain function. V lost 10 bases to trimming and J lost 0 bases, with 10 bases between them. The CDR3 covers 13 residues. The CDR3 DNA follows: TGTGCCACCCAAATCAATAGCAATCAGCCCCAGCATTTT. It is translated as CATQINSNQPQHF.

This chain links TRBV4-2 with TRBJ1-4, with TRBD1 identical over 7 bases. CDR3 length: 17 amino acids. From germline, CDR1 is LGHNA and CDR2 YNFKEQ. V lost 2 bases, J lost 4 bases, and 10 bases stayed unmatched. The CDR3 coding sequence is TGTGCCAGCAGCCAAACAAGAGGACAGGCCTATAATGAAAAACTGTTTTTT. This sequence encodes CASSQTRGQAYNEKLFF.